This T cell receptor (beta chain) stems from a study of T cells in Graves' hyperthyroidism and ophthalmopathy. With 6 bases clipped from V and 6 bases from J, the junction kept 11 bases outside the gene matches. The CDR3 runs to 16 residues. Per germline, CDR1 MNHEY and CDR2 SMNVEV (reference sequence). Amplification yielded TCR beta CDR3 regions, with RNA transcripts as the source. In the first-round RT-PCR of the TCR CDR3, the HTBI primer set was used. Via MiXCR, TCRdb re-called the multiplex PCR reads, giving one row per CDR3 protein. Of 600,000 to 900,000 distinct CDR3 sequences in the sample, around 17% are singletons; the top ten hold 8.4%.

The genes are TRBV27 and TRBJ2-3, with TRBD1 identical over 11 bases. The sequencing input was blood. The clonotype originates from a man aged 18-30 years with Graves' hyperthyroidism. The chain's CDR3 is CASSKAGQGAGDTQYF. The DNA of the CDR3 is TGTGCCAGCAGCAAAGCTGGACAGGGGGCTGGGGATACGCAGTATTTT.